This record concerns one TCR beta chain sequence. Its antigen is still unknown. This record belongs to a study of shared clonotypes between healthy human individuals. Whole-study results and caveats: Clonotype sharing across four donors was observed for 4.5% to 6.5% of naive CD4 clonotypes. The sampled material consisted only of blood, and tissue repertoires are likely to differ.

With 2 bases removed from V and 0 bases from J, the gap between germline ends came to 11 bases. This CDR3 has 16 amino acids. The germline CDR1 and CDR2 sequences are MNHNY and SVGAGI (reference sequence). Produced via immunoSEQ multiplex PCR; TCRdb's table is partial and in-frame only. The sample lists roughly 400,000 clones; 96% were seen once. This receptor was obtained from a man aged 25 to 40 in good health. Sequencing was carried out using memory CD8+ T cells sorted from blood. Subset here: CD45RO+ cells pooled with CCR7-negative TemRA cells. The chain is built from TRBV6-6 and TRBJ2-1, with no clear D. In DNA form, the CDR3 reads TGTGCCAGCAGTTACCGTAGACTCAGCTCCTACAATGAGCAGTTCTTC. Its protein is CASSYRRLSSYNEQFF.